This T cell receptor beta chain was recorded in a study of STAT5B mutations in CD4+ large granular lymphocyte leukemia. The V gene's germline CDR1 is MGHDK and CDR2 SYGVNS. Deletions cut 3 bases from V and 14 bases from J, with 11 bases between. CDR3 length equals 12 residues. Study-wide results and caveats: Without putative leukemic clones, patient CD4-sorted repertoires remained more clonal than healthy CD4+ repertoires. Without HLA matching, higher CD4+ than CD8+ T-LGLL clonality could reflect small sample size.

In regard to this clone: Antigen specificity is unknown. Other DNA sequences in the same sample also yield this CDR3.

Per the study methods: A productive frequency of 2.59 x 10-5 was the lowest detectable. Sequenced by immunoSEQ multiplex PCR; TCRdb stores in-frame clones only, minus some. V, J and clone size were drawn from that table, and D and trimming were deduced from the DNA. This table holds roughly 25,000 clones, 74% found once. The sample consisted of CD4+ T cells from blood buffy coats. The chain couples TRBV25-1 to TRBJ1-6; D not certain. This sequence originates from a human donor in good health. CDR3 DNA sequence: TGTGCCAGCAGTGACGGGTATTCGGCCCTCCACTTT. Its translation is CASSDGYSALHF.